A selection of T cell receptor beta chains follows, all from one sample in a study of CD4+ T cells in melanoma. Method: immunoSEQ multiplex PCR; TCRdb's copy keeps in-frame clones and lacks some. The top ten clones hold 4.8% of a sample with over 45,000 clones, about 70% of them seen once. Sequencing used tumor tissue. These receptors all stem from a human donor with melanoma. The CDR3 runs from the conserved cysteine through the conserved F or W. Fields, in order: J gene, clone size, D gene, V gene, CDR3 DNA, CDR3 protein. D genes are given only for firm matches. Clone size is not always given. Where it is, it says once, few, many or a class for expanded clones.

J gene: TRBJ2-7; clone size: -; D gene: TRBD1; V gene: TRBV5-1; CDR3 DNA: TGCGCCAGCAGCCCCTGGGACAGGGAATACGAGCAGTACTTC; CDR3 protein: CASSPWDREYEQYF
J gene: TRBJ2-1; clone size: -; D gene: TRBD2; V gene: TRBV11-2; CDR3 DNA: TGTGCCAGCAGGACCCTCCAGCGGGGGGTCGCTGGTGAGCAGTTCTTC; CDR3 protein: CASRTLQRGVAGEQFF
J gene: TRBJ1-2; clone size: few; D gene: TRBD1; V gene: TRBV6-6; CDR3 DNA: TGTGCCAGCAGTTTTGGACAGGGGGACGGCGATGGCTACACCTTC; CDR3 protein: CASSFGQGDGDGYTF
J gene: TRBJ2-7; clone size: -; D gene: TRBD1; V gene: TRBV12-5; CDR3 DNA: TGTGCTAGTGGTCTCCCAGGGACAGGGCGACGCGAGCAGTACTTC; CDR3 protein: CASGLPGTGRREQYF
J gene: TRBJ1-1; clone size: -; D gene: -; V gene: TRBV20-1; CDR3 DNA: TGCAGTGCCGGGTCCAACACTGAAGCTTTCTTT; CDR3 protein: CSAGSNTEAFF
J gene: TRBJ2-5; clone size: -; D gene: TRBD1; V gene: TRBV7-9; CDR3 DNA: TGTGCCAGCAGCCTCCCGACAGGGTACAACCAAGAGACCCAGTACTTC; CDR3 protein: CASSLPTGYNQETQYF
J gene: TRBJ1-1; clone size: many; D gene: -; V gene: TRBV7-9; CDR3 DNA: TGTGCCAGCAGGGGCGCGGGGAACACTGAAGCTTTCTTT; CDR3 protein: CASRGAGNTEAFF
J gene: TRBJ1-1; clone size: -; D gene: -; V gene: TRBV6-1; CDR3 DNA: TGTGCCAGCAGTGAAGATGGAATGGGATGGGGCACTGAAGCTTTCTTT; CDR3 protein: CASSEDGMGWGTEAFF
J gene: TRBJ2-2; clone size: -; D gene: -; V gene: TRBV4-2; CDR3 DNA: TGTGCCAGCAGCCAAAGCACATACACCGGGGAGCTGTTTTTT; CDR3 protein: CASSQSTYTGELFF
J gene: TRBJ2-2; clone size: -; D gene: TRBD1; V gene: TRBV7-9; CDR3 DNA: TGTGCCAGCAGCTACCGGACAGGGGGTACCGGGGAGCTGTTTTTT; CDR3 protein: CASSYRTGGTGELFF
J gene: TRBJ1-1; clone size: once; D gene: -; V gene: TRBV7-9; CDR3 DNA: TGTGCCAGCAGCTCGGGGATGAACACTGAAGCTTTCTTT; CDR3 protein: CASSSGMNTEAFF
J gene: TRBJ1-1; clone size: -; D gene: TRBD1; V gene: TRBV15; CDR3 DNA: TGTGCCACCAGCCCGTTCTCCGGGACAGGGGGGTTCTCAGCTTTCTTT; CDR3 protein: CATSPFSGTGGFSAFF
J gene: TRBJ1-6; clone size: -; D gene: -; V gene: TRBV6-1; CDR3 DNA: TGTGCCAGCGGGGAACACTATAATTCACCCCTCCACTTT; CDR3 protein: CASGEHYNSPLHF
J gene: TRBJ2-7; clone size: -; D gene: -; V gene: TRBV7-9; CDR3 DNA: TGTGCCAGCACCACCCTTGCGGGATACGAGCAGTACTTC; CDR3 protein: CASTTLAGYEQYF
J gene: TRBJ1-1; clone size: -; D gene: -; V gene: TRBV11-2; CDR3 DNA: TGTGCCAGCAGCTTAGAAGTTCGGCTCCCGAACACTGAAGCTTTCTTT; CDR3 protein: CASSLEVRLPNTEAFF
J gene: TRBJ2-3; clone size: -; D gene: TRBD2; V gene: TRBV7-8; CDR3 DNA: TGTGCCAGCAGCTTAGCCGGACTAGCGGGGCGCACAGATACGCAGTATTTT; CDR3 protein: CASSLAGLAGRTDTQYF
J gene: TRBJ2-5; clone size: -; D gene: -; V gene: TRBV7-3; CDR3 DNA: TGTGCCAGCAGTCACGGGGGCCAGGGGGAGACCCAGTACTTC; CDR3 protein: CASSHGGQGETQYF
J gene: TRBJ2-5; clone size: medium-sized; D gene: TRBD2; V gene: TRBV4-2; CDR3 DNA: TGTGCCAGCAGCCAAGTATATCTAGCGGGGGGGCCGCCAGAGACCCAGTACTTC; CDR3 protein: CASSQVYLAGGPPETQYF
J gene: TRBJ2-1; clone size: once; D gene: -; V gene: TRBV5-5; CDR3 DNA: TGTGCCAGCAGCTTGGGTCCAGGGTGGAATGAGCAGTTCTTC; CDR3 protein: CASSLGPGWNEQFF
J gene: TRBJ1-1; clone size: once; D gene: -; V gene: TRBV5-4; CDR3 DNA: TGTGCCAGCAGCAAACGTAATGAAGCTTTCTTT; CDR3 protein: CASSKRNEAFF
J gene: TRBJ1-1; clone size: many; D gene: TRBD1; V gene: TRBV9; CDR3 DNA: TGTGCCAGCAGCAGACAGGGGACGAACACTGAAGCTTTCTTT; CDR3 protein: CASSRQGTNTEAFF
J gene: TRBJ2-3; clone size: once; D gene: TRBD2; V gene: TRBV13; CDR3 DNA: TGTGCCAGCAGCTCTATCACGAGCCTAGCGGCAAGCACAGATACGCAGTATTTT; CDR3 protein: CASSSITSLAASTDTQYF
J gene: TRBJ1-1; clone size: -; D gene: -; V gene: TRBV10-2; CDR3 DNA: TGCGCCAGCAGTGAGACAACCCCGGACACTGAAGCTTTCTTT; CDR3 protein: CASSETTPDTEAFF
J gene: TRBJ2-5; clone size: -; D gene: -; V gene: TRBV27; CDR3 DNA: TGTGCCAGCACCCAGTGGGGGGGGCTGGGGGAGACCCAGTACTTC; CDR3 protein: CASTQWGGLGETQYF
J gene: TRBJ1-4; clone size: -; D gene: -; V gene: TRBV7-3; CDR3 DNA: TGTGCCAGCAGCTTCAATATGAGGGAAAAACTGTTTTTT; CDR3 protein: CASSFNMREKLFF
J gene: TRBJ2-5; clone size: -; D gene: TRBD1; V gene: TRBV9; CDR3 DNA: TGTGCCAGCAGCTACGGGACAGGCGAAGGAGAGACCCAGTACTTC; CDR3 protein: CASSYGTGEGETQYF
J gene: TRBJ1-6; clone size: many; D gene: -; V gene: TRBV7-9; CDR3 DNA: TGTGCCAGCAGCCCCGCAGGGAGGGCCTATAATTCACCCCTCCACTTT; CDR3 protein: CASSPAGRAYNSPLHF
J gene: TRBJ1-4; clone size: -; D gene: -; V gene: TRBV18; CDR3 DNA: TGTGCCAGCTCACGGGGAGGAGAAAAACTGTTTTTT; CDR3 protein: CASSRGGEKLFF
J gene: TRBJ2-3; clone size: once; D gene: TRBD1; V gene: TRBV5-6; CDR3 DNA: TGTGCCAGCAGCTTGGACTCCAGGGGGACGGGAACAGATACGCAGTATTTT; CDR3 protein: CASSLDSRGTGTDTQYF
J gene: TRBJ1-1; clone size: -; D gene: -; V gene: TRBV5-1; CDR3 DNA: TGCGCCAGCAGCTTGGCTGTTAATATCAGGGAGAACACTGAAGCTTTCTTT; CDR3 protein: CASSLAVNIRENTEAFF
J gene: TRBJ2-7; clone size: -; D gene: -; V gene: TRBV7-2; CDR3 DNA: TGTGCCAGCAGCTTTACGGGACCGGGAACTGAGCAGTACTTC; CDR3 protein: CASSFTGPGTEQYF
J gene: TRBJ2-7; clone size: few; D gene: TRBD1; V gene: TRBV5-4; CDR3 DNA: TGTGCCAGCAGCTTGACAGGGGGCTACGAGCAGTACTTC; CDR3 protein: CASSLTGGYEQYF
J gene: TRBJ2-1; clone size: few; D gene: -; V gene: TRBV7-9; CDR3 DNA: TGTGCCAGCAGCTATGGGAATGAGCAGTTCTTC; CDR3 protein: CASSYGNEQFF
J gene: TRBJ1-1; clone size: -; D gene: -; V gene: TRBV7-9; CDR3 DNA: TGTGCCAGCAGCTTAGACTGGGCGGATCGGACTGAAGCTTTCTTT; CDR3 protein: CASSLDWADRTEAFF
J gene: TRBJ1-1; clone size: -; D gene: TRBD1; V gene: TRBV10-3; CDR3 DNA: TGTGCCATCTATGACAGGGTGACCACTGAAGCTTTCTTT; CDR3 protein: CAIYDRVTTEAFF
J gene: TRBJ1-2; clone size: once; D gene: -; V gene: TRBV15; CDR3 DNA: TGTGCCACCAGCACAGGGGTTCCCTATGGCTACACCTTC; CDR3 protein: CATSTGVPYGYTF
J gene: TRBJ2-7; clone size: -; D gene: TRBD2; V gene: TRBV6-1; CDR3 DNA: TGTGCCAGCAGTGAAGCGCCGGGAGGAGGCTCCTACGAGCAGTACTTC; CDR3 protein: CASSEAPGGGSYEQYF
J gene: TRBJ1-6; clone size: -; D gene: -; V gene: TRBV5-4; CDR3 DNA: TGTGCCAGCAGCCAAGATTGGACTGGGGCCTCACCCCTCCACTTT; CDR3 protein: CASSQDWTGASPLHF
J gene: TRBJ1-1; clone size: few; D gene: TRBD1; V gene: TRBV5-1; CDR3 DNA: TGCGCCAGCAACCCCGGGACAGCGAACACTGAAGCTTTCTTT; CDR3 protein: CASNPGTANTEAFF
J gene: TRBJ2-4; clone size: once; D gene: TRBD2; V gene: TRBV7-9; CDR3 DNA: TGTGCCAGCAGCTCACTAGCGGGGGGGCTAAGGGACATTCAGTACTTC; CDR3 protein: CASSSLAGGLRDIQYF
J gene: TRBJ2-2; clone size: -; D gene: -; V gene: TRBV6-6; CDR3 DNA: TGTGCCAGCAGTTGGGTCTCCGACCGCACCGGGGAGCTGTTTTTT; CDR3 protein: CASSWVSDRTGELFF
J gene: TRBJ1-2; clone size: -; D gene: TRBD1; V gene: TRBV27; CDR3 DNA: TGTGCCAGCAGTTTAAGAGGGACAGCCTATGGCTACACCTTC; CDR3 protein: CASSLRGTAYGYTF
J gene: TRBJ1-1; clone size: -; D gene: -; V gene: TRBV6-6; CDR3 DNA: TGTGCCAGCAGTTACTCGAACTCCGTCAACACTGAAGCTTTCTTT; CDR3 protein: CASSYSNSVNTEAFF
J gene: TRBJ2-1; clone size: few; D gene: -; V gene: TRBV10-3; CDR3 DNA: TGTGCCATCAATACCGGGGCCTCCTACAATGAGCAGTTCTTC; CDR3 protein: CAINTGASYNEQFF
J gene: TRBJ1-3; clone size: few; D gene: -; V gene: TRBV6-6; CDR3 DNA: TGTGCCAGCAGTTACATGGGAGACTCTGGAAACACCATATATTTT; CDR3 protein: CASSYMGDSGNTIYF
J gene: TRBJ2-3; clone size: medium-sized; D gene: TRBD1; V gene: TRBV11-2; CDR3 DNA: TGTGCCAGCAGCTGGACAGGGGGGGATACGCAGTATTTT; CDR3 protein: CASSWTGGDTQYF
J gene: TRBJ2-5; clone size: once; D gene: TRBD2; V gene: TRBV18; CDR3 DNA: TGTGCCAGCTCATCCAGTTCCGGGACTAGCGAAGAGACCCAGTACTTC; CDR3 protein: CASSSSSGTSEETQYF
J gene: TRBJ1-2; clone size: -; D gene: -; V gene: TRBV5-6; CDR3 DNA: TGTGCCAGCAGCTTGGGCAGGCTACCCAGGGAAGACTATGGCTACACCTTC; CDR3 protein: CASSLGRLPREDYGYTF
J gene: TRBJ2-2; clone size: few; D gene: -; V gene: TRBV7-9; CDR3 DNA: TGTGCCAGCAGCTGGTCCTCCGGGGAGCTGTTTTTT; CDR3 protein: CASSWSSGELFF
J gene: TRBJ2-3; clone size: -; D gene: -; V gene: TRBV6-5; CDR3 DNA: TGTGCCAGCAGTTACAGGACACCCACAGATACGCAGTATTTT; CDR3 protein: CASSYRTPTDTQYF
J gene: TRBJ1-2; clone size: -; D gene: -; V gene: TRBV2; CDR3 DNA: TGTGCCAGCAGACCGGACGGGGAATGGGGCTACACCTTC; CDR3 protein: CASRPDGEWGYTF